A selection of T cell receptor beta chains follows, all from one sample in a study of T cells in Graves' hyperthyroidism and ophthalmopathy. TCRdb fed the multiplex PCR reads into MiXCR, producing one record per CDR3 protein. The sample lists roughly 420,000 distinct CDR3 sequences; more than 15% were seen once. Sequenced sample: blood. These TCRs come from a woman aged 18-29 years with Graves' hyperthyroidism. The CDR3 runs from the conserved cysteine through the conserved F or W. Each record gives: D gene, clone size, J gene, V gene, CDR3 DNA, CDR3 protein. D genes are given only for firm matches. Some rows have no size entry. The others give once, few or many, or a class for an expanded clone.

d_call: -; clone_size: many; j_call: TRBJ1-5; v_call: TRBV28; cdr3_nt: TGTGCCAGCAGTCTCGGTCTTTCGCCCTATCAGCCCCAGCATTTT; cdr3_aa: CASSLGLSPYQPQHF
d_call: TRBD1; clone_size: -; j_call: TRBJ1-6; v_call: TRBV9; cdr3_nt: TGTGCCAGCAGCGCCCCGGGACAGGGAGGGTCACCCCTCCACTTT; cdr3_aa: CASSAPGQGGSPLHF
d_call: TRBD2; clone_size: once; j_call: TRBJ2-3; v_call: TRBV6-4; cdr3_nt: TGTGCCAGCAGTTACGGGCTAGCGGGGGCAGATACGCAGTATTTT; cdr3_aa: CASSYGLAGADTQYF
d_call: TRBD1; clone_size: many; j_call: TRBJ2-1; v_call: TRBV7-9; cdr3_nt: TGTGCCAGCAGCAGATGGGGACAGGCCTCCTACAATGAGCAGTTCTTC; cdr3_aa: CASSRWGQASYNEQFF
d_call: TRBD2; clone_size: many; j_call: TRBJ2-3; v_call: TRBV6-1; cdr3_nt: TGTGCCAGCAGTCGGCGGACTAGCGGGGTGCAAGATACGCAGTATTTT; cdr3_aa: CASSRRTSGVQDTQYF
d_call: TRBD2; clone_size: -; j_call: TRBJ2-3; v_call: TRBV6-4; cdr3_nt: TGTGCCAGCAGTGAGGGACTAGCGAACCTAGATACGCAGTATTTT; cdr3_aa: CASSEGLANLDTQYF
d_call: -; clone_size: few; j_call: TRBJ1-4; v_call: TRBV15; cdr3_nt: TGTGCCACCAGGGCTCAGAGGGTAGATAAGGAAAAACTGTTTTTT; cdr3_aa: CATRAQRVDKEKLFF
d_call: -; clone_size: many; j_call: TRBJ2-3; v_call: TRBV5-1; cdr3_nt: TGCGCCAGCAGCTCCGGGGAGACCACAGATACGCAGTATTTT; cdr3_aa: CASSSGETTDTQYF
d_call: -; clone_size: -; j_call: TRBJ1-2; v_call: TRBV4-1; cdr3_nt: TGCGCCAGCAGCCCCATTATAAGTCGGACATCGGAAGACGGCTACACCTTC; cdr3_aa: CASSPIISRTSEDGYTF
d_call: -; clone_size: many; j_call: TRBJ2-1; v_call: TRBV6-4; cdr3_nt: TGTGCCAGCAGTGAGGGTCTAGACGGAAGCAATGAGCAGTTCTTC; cdr3_aa: CASSEGLDGSNEQFF
d_call: -; clone_size: many; j_call: TRBJ1-4; v_call: TRBV6-6; cdr3_nt: TGTGCCAGCAGTTACTCTTGGGGGGGGACTAATGAAAAACTGTTTTTT; cdr3_aa: CASSYSWGGTNEKLFF
d_call: TRBD2; clone_size: many; j_call: TRBJ2-7; v_call: TRBV18; cdr3_nt: TGTGCCAGCTCACCAAGCAAAGCGGGAGATGGCGAGCAGTACTTC; cdr3_aa: CASSPSKAGDGEQYF
d_call: TRBD2; clone_size: -; j_call: TRBJ2-1; v_call: TRBV7-3; cdr3_nt: TGTGCCAGCAGCGCCGGGACTATCAATGAGCAGTTCTTC; cdr3_aa: CASSAGTINEQFF
d_call: TRBD1; clone_size: -; j_call: TRBJ2-6; v_call: TRBV2; cdr3_nt: TGTGCCAGCAGTGGAGCCCCTGGACAGGTGGCATCTGGGGCCAACGTCCTGACTTTC; cdr3_aa: CASSGAPGQVASGANVLTF
d_call: -; clone_size: -; j_call: TRBJ1-2; v_call: TRBV11-2; cdr3_nt: TGTGCCAGCAGCTTAGTTAGGGACACCCCTAACTATGGCTACACCTTC; cdr3_aa: CASSLVRDTPNYGYTF
d_call: -; clone_size: -; j_call: TRBJ1-2; v_call: TRBV19; cdr3_nt: TGTGCCAGTAGTATTGGTGCGGGTTACACCTTC; cdr3_aa: CASSIGAGYTF
d_call: TRBD2; clone_size: -; j_call: TRBJ2-4; v_call: TRBV20-1; cdr3_nt: TGCAGTGCGGTGGGAGGGGAAAACATTCAGTACTTC; cdr3_aa: CSAVGGENIQYF
d_call: -; clone_size: many; j_call: TRBJ1-5; v_call: TRBV20-1; cdr3_nt: TGCAGTGCTAGAGATAGGAGGGAGTCGCCCCAGCATTTT; cdr3_aa: CSARDRRESPQHF
d_call: -; clone_size: -; j_call: TRBJ1-2; v_call: TRBV20-1; cdr3_nt: TGCAGTGCAAAGGAGGCGGTCTATGGCTACACCTTC; cdr3_aa: CSAKEAVYGYTF
d_call: -; clone_size: few; j_call: TRBJ2-3; v_call: TRBV10-3; cdr3_nt: TGTGCCACCTTCGACGTGGGGGGGCGGGCAGATACGCAGTATTTT; cdr3_aa: CATFDVGGRADTQYF
d_call: -; clone_size: many; j_call: TRBJ1-1; v_call: TRBV12-3/TRBV12-4; cdr3_nt: TGTGCCAGCAGACCACAGGGCTACCAATTTCGTAACACTGAAGCTTTCTTT; cdr3_aa: CASRPQGYQFRNTEAFF
d_call: TRBD2; clone_size: -; j_call: TRBJ2-1; v_call: TRBV12-5; cdr3_nt: TGTGCTAGTGGTTTAGGGCTAGCGGTAAACAATGAGCAGTTCTTC; cdr3_aa: CASGLGLAVNNEQFF
d_call: -; clone_size: many; j_call: TRBJ2-3; v_call: TRBV19; cdr3_nt: TGTGCCAGTAGTAACTACGGAGCGCGGTTGCTCACAGATACGCAGTATTTT; cdr3_aa: CASSNYGARLLTDTQYF